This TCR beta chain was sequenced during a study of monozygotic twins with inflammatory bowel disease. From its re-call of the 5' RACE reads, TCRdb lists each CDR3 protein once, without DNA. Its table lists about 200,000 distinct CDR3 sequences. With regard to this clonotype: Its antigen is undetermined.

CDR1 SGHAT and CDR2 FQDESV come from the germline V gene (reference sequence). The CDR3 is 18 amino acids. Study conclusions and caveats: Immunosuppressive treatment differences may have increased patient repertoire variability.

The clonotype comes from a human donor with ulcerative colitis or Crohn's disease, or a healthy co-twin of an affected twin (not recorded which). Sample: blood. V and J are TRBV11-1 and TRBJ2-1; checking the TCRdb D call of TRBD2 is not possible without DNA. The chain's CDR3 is CASSSLRTSGNSYNEQFF.